These 11 T cell receptor beta chains share one sample of origin, sequenced in a study of blood T cell repertoires in COVID-19 (TCRdb year 2020). Libraries came from the immunoSEQ multiplex PCR assay. As stored in TCRdb, this immuneACCESS dataset retains in-frame rearrangements with V and J assigned. A fraction of the clones does not appear; measured against another copy, unresolved V genes explain less than half of the discrepancy, and the remainder lacks a known reason. The sample table lists some 210,000 clones, roughly 87% of them with a count of one. The ten largest account for about a tenth of the sample. Sequencing used PBMCs or T cells enriched from blood (not recorded which). The receptors were sampled from a man younger than 35 with acute COVID-19.

This sequence joins TRBV3-1 (or the pseudogene TRBV3-2) and TRBJ2-2; 9 bases agree with TRBD2. CDR1 is LGHDT, CDR2 YNNKEL, per germline (reference sequence). The CDR3 is made up of 18 amino acids. The V gene end was trimmed by 1 base and the J gene end by 5 bases; junction bases not matched to a gene: 11. Written as DNA, the CDR3 is TGTGCCAGCAGCCAAGGTCCTAGCGGGATCGTGGGTACCGGGGAGCTGTTTTTT. Amino acid sequence: CASSQGPSGIVGTGELFF.

The V and J genes are TRBV19 and TRBJ1-1; the D gene is possibly TRBD1 (6 bases). In germline, CDR1 is LNHDA, CDR2 SQIVND (reference sequence). The CDR3 has 12 residues. Trimming took 10 bases from V and 3 from J, leaving 12 bases between them. Here the CDR3 DNA reads TGTGCCACTACACAGGGTCACACTGAAGCTTTCTTT. Its protein is CATTQGHTEAFF.

This rearrangement joins TRBV3-1 (or the pseudogene TRBV3-2) to TRBJ1-2, with TRBD1 as a possible D gene (5 bases). Deletions cut 1 base from V and 8 bases from J, with 14 bases between. CDR3 size: 14 residues. Germline CDR1 is LGHDT and CDR2 is YNNKEL (reference sequence). CDR3 in amino acids: CASSQAVNQGGYTF. As DNA, the CDR3 is TGTGCCAGCAGCCAAGCAGTGAATCAGGGAGGCTACACCTTC.

This clone was seen a single time. V gene TRBV14 combines with J gene TRBJ2-3; 9 nucleotides match TRBD2. The J segment lost 1 base and the V segment lost 0 bases, leaving 8 bases of the junction unmatched. The length of the CDR3 is 18 residues. Germline-derived CDR1 and CDR2 are SGHDN and FVKESK. CDR3 loop: CASSQDLTSGKGTDTQYF. The CDR3, as DNA: TGTGCCAGCAGCCAAGATCTGACTAGCGGAAAGGGCACAGATACGCAGTATTTT. Supplemented by reference TRBV14 and TRBJ2-3, the full variable domain reads EAGVTQFPSHSVIEKGQTVTLRCDPISGHDNLYWYRRVMGKEIKFLLHFVKESKQDESGMPNNRFLAERTGGTYSTLKVQPAELEDSGVYFCASSQDLTSGKGTDTQYFGPGTRLTVL.

This sequence joins TRBV28 and TRBJ2-7, with 9 bases that match TRBD2. The CDR3 extends over 17 amino acids. The V gene's germline CDR1 is MDHEN and CDR2 SYDVKM. The trim removed 5 bases at V and 4 bases at J, leaving 15 bases unmatched. The DNA of the CDR3 is TGTGCCAGCAGTAAGAACACCGGCGGGAGGGCCGCGTACGAGCAGTACTTC. Protein product: CASSKNTGGRAAYEQYF.

V gene TRBV3-1 (or the pseudogene TRBV3-2) combines with J gene TRBJ2-7, with D hard to call. V lost 1 base and J 3 bases, leaving 10 bases between the germline ends. Germline CDR1 reads LGHDT; CDR2 reads YNNKEL (reference sequence). The CDR3 has 14 residues. CDR3 region: CASSQAPGVYEQYF. The CDR3, as DNA: TGTGCCAGCAGCCAAGCCCCGGGTGTCTACGAGCAGTACTTC.

In this sample, this clone turned up a few times. This chain links TRBV1 with TRBJ2-2; the D call in the table, TRBD2, was not verified against the DNA. TRBV1 is annotated as a pseudogene. This CDR3 contains 15 residues. CDR3 nucleotide sequence: TGCACCAGCAGACCGACGGGGGAGAACACCGGGGAGCTGTTTTTT. This encodes CTSRPTGENTGELFF.

The CDR3 region is CASSSGTGEYEQYF. DNA for the CDR3: TGCGCCAGCAGCTCCGGGACAGGGGAATACGAGCAGTACTTC. This chain links TRBV5-1 with TRBJ2-7; 10 nucleotides align to TRBD1. CDR1 SGHRS and CDR2 YFSETQ come from the germline V gene. The length of the CDR3 is 14 residues. V shed 3 bases, J shed 4 bases, and the junction held 4 bases outside the gene matches.

CDR3 DNA sequence: TGTGCCAGCAGGAACCCAGGGGTCTCCTATCAGCCCCAGCATTTT. It encodes CASRNPGVSYQPQHF. The V gene is TRBV28, the J gene TRBJ1-5; TRBD1 is a possible D gene (6 bases). The CDR3 runs to 15 residues. V lost 6 bases, J lost 5 bases, and 17 bases lay in between. Germline CDR1 reads MDHEN; CDR2 reads SYDVKM.

The genes are TRBV9 and TRBJ1-6, with D perhaps TRBD1 (6 bases). Germline V gene sequence: CDR1 SGDLS, CDR2 YYNGEE. V shed 3 bases and J shed 5 bases, with 18 bases lying between them. The CDR3 consists of 17 residues. CDR3 DNA sequence: TGTGCCAGCAGCGCCCTGTCGTTGGCAGGGGATAATTCACCCCTCCACTTT. This sequence encodes CASSALSLAGDNSPLHF.

The chain carries TRBV30 and TRBJ2-2; D gene uncertain. V was clipped by 2 bases and J by 4 bases, with 8 bases between them. This CDR3 spans 13 amino acids. Germline V gives CDR1 GTSNPN, CDR2 SVGIG (reference sequence). The CDR3 loop reads CAWSLRRTGELFF. The CDR3 region has the DNA TGTGCCTGGAGTCTTCGTCGCACCGGGGAGCTGTTTTTT.